This TCR beta chain was retrieved from a study of cytomegalovirus exposure and HLA in healthy donors. About the study: From HLA-typed donors, an early data release held approximately 85 million unique TCRs. Study findings and constraints: Most TCR sequences were seen very rarely across donors, but some public TCRs occurred in many. What a later analysis showed was that several of the most significant clusters appeared linked to common viral pathogens.

Germline values: CDR1 LNHDA, CDR2 SQIVND (reference sequence). This CDR3 region has 15 residues. Trimming removed 5 bases at V and 6 bases at J, with 19 bases between. A multiplex PCR was run with 60 Vbeta primers and 13 Jbeta primers. Original handling: An analysis that came later counted around 80 million unique TCR beta chains, approximately 10 million shared. The method was immunoSEQ multiplex PCR; TCRdb's version includes in-frame clones alone and lacks a portion of them. V and J calls and clone size are given by that table; D and trimming were obtained from the DNA. The repertoire table contains 100,000 to 150,000 clones. Turning to this clone: The antigen is unknown.

The origin of this receptor is a middle-aged woman in good health and CMV-seropositive. The chain joins TRBV19 to TRBJ1-1; perhaps TRBD1 as D (6 bases). The specimen sequenced was PBMCs. The CDR3 nucleotides read TGTGCCAGTAGTGCCCCAGTCCGGGGGGCATCTGAAGCTTTCTTT. Translating gives CASSAPVRGASEAFF.